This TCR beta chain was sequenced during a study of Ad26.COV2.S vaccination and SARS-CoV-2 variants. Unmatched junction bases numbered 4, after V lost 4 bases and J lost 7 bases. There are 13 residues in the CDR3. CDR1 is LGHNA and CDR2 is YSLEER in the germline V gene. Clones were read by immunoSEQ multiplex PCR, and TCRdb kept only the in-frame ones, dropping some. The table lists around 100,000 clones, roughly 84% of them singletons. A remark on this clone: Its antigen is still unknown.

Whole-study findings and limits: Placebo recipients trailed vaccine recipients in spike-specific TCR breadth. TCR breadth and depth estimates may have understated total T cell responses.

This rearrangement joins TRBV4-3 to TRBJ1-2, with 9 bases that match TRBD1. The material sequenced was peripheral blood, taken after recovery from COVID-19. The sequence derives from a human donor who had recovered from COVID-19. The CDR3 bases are TGCGCCAGCAGCCGGACAGGGGAAGGTGGCTACACCTTC. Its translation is CASSRTGEGGYTF.